Sequencing of this T cell receptor (beta chain) was carried out in a study of T cell changes during pregnancy in multiple sclerosis (dated by TCRdb to about 2019). Regarding the complete study: In women with multiple sclerosis, the researchers looked at how the T cell repertoire shifted as pregnancy progressed.

The CDR3, from cysteine to phenylalanine, totals 15 residues. Only CDR3 DNA remains: 45 bases, in frame from the first base. CDR1 and CDR2 are drawn from the germline V gene: MNHEY, SVGAGI. V lost 5 bases and J lost 2 bases; the stretch between them is 13 bases long. With respect to this clone: Its antigen is not yet known. Per-base quality was not reported, and no clone a single base away is much larger than it.

Libraries were constructed by the immunoSEQ multiplex PCR assay. In its TCRdb copy, this immuneACCESS table keeps in-frame sequences only and misses some clones. Where compared with another copy, unresolved V genes explain less than half of these, and the others have no known cause. The sample contains about 130,000 clones, around 95% of them found a single time. Of the sample, about 0.42% is held by the ten largest clones. Sequencing used peripheral blood, obtained after pregnancy. The chain uses TRBV6-5 and TRBJ1-5; TRBD1 is possibly the D segment (5 matching bases). The clonotype originates from a female donor with multiple sclerosis, enrolled in a pregnancy study. The DNA sequence is TGTGCCAGCAGTCTAAATCCGGGGGGCAATCAGCCCCAGCATTTT. Translated, this is CASSLNPGGNQPQHF.